The 5 T cell receptor beta chains listed next were all sequenced from one sample in a study of T-cell memory formation after mild COVID-19. TCRdb ran MiXCR on the 5' RACE reads and lists one entry per CDR3 protein. The sample consists of approximately 260,000 distinct CDR3 sequences, over 15% of them appearing once. Sequencing used PBMCs or a T cell subset sorted from them (not recorded which). Source of these receptors: a man younger than 30 who had mild COVID-19 (a few samples of this study predate the infection). Cell type and time point are not known.

In this sample, this clonotype turned up a few times. The chain links TRBV14 to TRBJ2-4, with TRBD2 matching over 7 bases. Germline V lookup: CDR1 SGHDN, CDR2 FVKESK. V lost 4 bases to trimming and J lost 0 bases; unmatched junction nucleotides: 6. The length of the CDR3 is 16 residues. CDR3 protein: CASSLGGALAKNIQYF. The CDR3 DNA follows: TGTGCCAGCAGCCTGGGAGGGGCACTAGCCAAAAACATTCAGTACTTC. Using reference TRBV14 and TRBJ2-4 for the parts outside the CDR3, the full variable domain is EAGVTQFPSHSVIEKGQTVTLRCDPISGHDNLYWYRRVMGKEIKFLLHFVKESKQDESGMPNNRFLAERTGGTYSTLKVQPAELEDSGVYFCASSLGGALAKNIQYFGAGTRLSVL.

The CDR3 nucleotides are TGCGCCAGCAGCTTGGCAGGCCGGGGAAACACCATATATTTT. Protein: CASSLAGRGNTIYF. This chain uses TRBV5-1 with TRBJ1-3; D unresolved. This CDR3 region has 14 residues. The V and J ends lost 0 bases and 4 bases respectively, with 8 bases between them. CDR1 and CDR2 (germline): SGHRS, YFSETQ.

J is TRBJ1-4 and V is TRBV20-1, with TRBD1 matching 8 bases. CDR3 length: 15 amino acids. CDR1 is DFQATT and CDR2 is SNEGSKA in the germline V gene (reference sequence). Unmatched junction bases numbered 6, after V lost 6 bases and J lost 0 bases. The CDR3 loop reads CSARQGTSTNEKLFF. DNA of the CDR3: TGCAGTGCCAGACAGGGGACCTCAACTAATGAAAAACTGTTTTTT.

V and J are TRBV6-6 and TRBJ2-1, with D maybe TRBD1 (5 bases). In germline, CDR1 is MNHNY, CDR2 SVGAGI (reference sequence). Trimming stripped 6 bases from V and 0 bases from J, with 12 bases between. The CDR3 covers 15 residues. For the CDR3, the DNA is TGTGCCAGCAGCCCAGCAGGGAACTCCTACAATGAGCAGTTCTTC. Its protein product is CASSPAGNSYNEQFF.

The chain uses TRBV12-3 or TRBV12-4 and TRBJ2-5; possibly TRBD2 for D (6 bases). The CDR3 sequence is 14 residues long. With 7 bases removed from V and 5 bases from J, the gap between germline ends came to 17 bases. CDR3 in DNA: TGTGCCAGCACCTCAGCGGGCCCCCCGGAGACCCAGTACTTC. Translation gives CASTSAGPPETQYF.